The rows below give T cell receptor beta chains drawn from one sample of a study of blood T cell repertoires in COVID-19. Using immunoSEQ multiplex PCR, the repertoire was profiled, and TCRdb retains in-frame clones only, with some absent. This table holds nearly 350,000 clones, 91% found once. The specimen was peripheral blood. These receptors were taken from a woman aged 18-29 years who had recovered from COVID-19. Each CDR3 is given with its conserved first and last residue.

V,CDR3
TRBV7-2,CASRGTSGSVNTQYF
TRBV18,CASLGQGADTQYF
TRBV19,CASSTSYNEQFF
TRBV9,CASSVEGLAGVREQFF
TRBV27,CASSELAGVRSDTQYF
TRBV10-2,CASSRDLPTDTQYF
TRBV2,CASSLTVMNTEAFF
TRBV10-3,CAIREGGRPQHF
TRBV5-4,CASSFDTLNTGELFF
TRBV30,CAWSQEKLFF
TRBV6-6,CASSNAGGSNSPLHF
TRBV6-1,CASSEYQGNYGYTF
TRBV12-3/TRBV12-4,CASSHRYNEQFF
TRBV7-2,CASSSIGGLNTEAFF
TRBV29-1,CSVADRLVTEAFF
TRBV20-1,CSASTTGSGILDTQYF
TRBV10-3,CAIRRQGANGYTF
TRBV4-1,CASSHLQGEAFF
TRBV16,CASSSRDLRDTQYF
TRBV29-1,CSVEAHGRDKAFF
TRBV6-2/TRBV6-3,CASSIQGYQPQHF
TRBV24-1,CATGDSGAGNQPQHF
TRBV7-8,CASSARTGVNTGELFF
TRBV6-5,CASNSPNTEAFF
TRBV30,CAWTIKTSGTINEQFF
TRBV14,CATSEQPAGTGELFF
TRBV6-5,CASSYGQGGTEAFF
TRBV28,CASRLSGSLPGELFF
TRBV27,CASSLTGDPSGYTF
TRBV11-3,CASSLLSPDTQYF
TRBV11-2,CASSPNPTSGNEQFF
TRBV5-1,CASSLETSGSTDTQYF
TRBV12-3/TRBV12-4,CASSYLRTGELFF
TRBV29-1,CSGSGTSGSTDTQYF
TRBV19,CATRDRRNTEAFF
TRBV6-2/TRBV6-3,CASSYGWGGNTGELFF
TRBV30,CAWTRTGADSGYGYTF
TRBV9,CASSKGQGNTEAFF
TRBV2,CASSEHASQYNEQFF
TRBV7-2,CASSVQLAGPNTDTQYF
TRBV4-3,CASSPLGGTRNTIYF
TRBV29-1,CSVWTGWENTIYF
TRBV24-1,CATSDPTGGNTEAFF
TRBV29-1,CSVRDTYGYTF
TRBV6-5,CASSDKNLNEKLFF
TRBV14,CASSLGAGSGTTTQYF
TRBV19,CASSSGSSYNEQFF
TRBV28,CASSLGQGNTEAFF
TRBV7-2,CASSLWLSGSSYNEQFF
TRBV10-3,CAIRAASNQPQHF
TRBV15,CATSRDRIGKDYNEQFF
TRBV6-4,CASSDAISGNTGELFF
TRBV18,CASSPAGAKNIQYF
TRBV11-3,CASSLVLAGQETQYF
TRBV6-5,CASSPQGRQPQHF
TRBV2,CASSEETSGAGTDTQYF
TRBV3-1/TRBV3-2,CASSQAEGRTDTQYF
TRBV29-1,CSAETGLSYNEQFF
TRBV6-5,CASSYQRQGGNYGYTF
TRBV18,CASSPRSGRSGANVLTF